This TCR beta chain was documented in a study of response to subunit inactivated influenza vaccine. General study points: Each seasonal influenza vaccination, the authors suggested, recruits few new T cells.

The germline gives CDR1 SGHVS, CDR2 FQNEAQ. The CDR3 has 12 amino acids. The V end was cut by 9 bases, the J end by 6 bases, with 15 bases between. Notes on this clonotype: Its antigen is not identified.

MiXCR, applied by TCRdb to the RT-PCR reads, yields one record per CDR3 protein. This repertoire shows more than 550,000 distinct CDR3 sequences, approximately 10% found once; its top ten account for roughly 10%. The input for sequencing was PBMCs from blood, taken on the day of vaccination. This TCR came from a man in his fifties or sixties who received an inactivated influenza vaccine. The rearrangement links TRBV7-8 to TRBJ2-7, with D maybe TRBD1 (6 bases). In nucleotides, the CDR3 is TGTGCCAGTTCGGGACACGCGGGCGAGCAGTACTTC. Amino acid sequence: CASSGHAGEQYF.